This TCR beta chain was captured in a study of blood T cell repertoires in COVID-19 (dated by TCRdb to 2020 to 2022). For context, the study as a whole: Samples from collaborators originated in the United States, Italy and Spain and spanned both the acute and convalescent phases of COVID-19. Sample metadata almost always included a de-identified subject ID, COVID-19 status, age in years and sex. Where available, HLA class I and class II types were taken from metadata supplied by the sample provider and were not determined by assay-based typing. The repertoires were released in a freely available public database intended as a resource for research on the immune response to SARS-CoV-2. Deeply sampled blood TCRbeta repertoires from subjects exposed to, actively infected with, or recovered from COVID-19 were included in the dataset. The material from the prospective study consisted of cDNA or gDNA derived from T cells, B-cell-depleted T cells, or PBMCs. The samples were drawn from the first 160 participants of the ongoing ImmuneRACE study and from some 1,300 subjects provided by 6 global collaborators.

The germline V end is reduced by 0 bases and the J end by 6 bases; junction bases left unmatched: 7. For CDR1 and CDR2, the germline V gene lists MGHRA and YSYEKL. The CDR3, cysteine through phenylalanine, is 16 amino acids long. Only the CDR3 part of the read is kept: 48 bases, read in frame from the first base. Collaborating institutions collected whole blood in K2EDTA tubes following their own protocols. For TCRbeta analysis, collaborators shipped samples as frozen whole blood, isolated PBMCs, or DNA extracted from either of those sample types. The sample holds a few counts of this clone. Its antigen is currently not known. No much larger clone exists at a distance of one base, and base qualities are not known. What the research found in general, with its limitations: How much clinical and demographic metadata was included differed by source and by participant, and the metadata was provided uncurated.

The immunoSEQ Assay, a bias-controlled multiplex PCR, was used to amplify TCRbeta CDR3 regions from genomic DNA. Under the source paper's analysis protocol: Within the assay, amplification of reference gene primers was used to estimate how many nucleated cells each sample contained. To quantify the absolute abundance of each unique TCRbeta CDR3 rearrangement, sequence reads were collapsed and filtered. For each sample, productive Simpson clonality was calculated as the square root of Simpson's diversity index across productive rearrangements. In TCRdb, the immuneACCESS table is reduced to in-frame sequences with V and J assigned. These tables do not hold every clone; where another copy was compared, an unresolved V gene accounts for under half, and the others remain unexplained. From that table come the V and J calls and clone size; the DNA was used to work out D and trimming. The sample contains fewer than 120,000 clones, more than 65% of them found a single time. The top ten clones comprise around 4% of the sample.

The sequencing sample was made of peripheral blood. The chain links TRBV4-1 with TRBJ2-2; TRBD2 lines up with 7 middle nucleotides. The clonotype was recovered from a woman over 75 with acute or convalescent COVID-19. The CDR3 protein: CASSQEGLLLAGELFF. The sequenced DNA: TGCGCCAGCAGCCAAGAGGGACTACTCTTGGCCGGGGAGCTGTTTTTT.